This paragraph covers one TCR beta chain sequence. TCRdb reprocessed the 5' RACE reads via MiXCR and lists one record per CDR3 protein. Among 350,000 to 550,000 distinct CDR3 sequences listed, 18% were seen once. The sample belongs to a study of T-cell memory formation after mild COVID-19. Germline lookup yields CDR1 SGHDN and CDR2 FVKESK. The length of the CDR3 is 12 residues. V lost 1 base and J 7 bases, leaving 4 bases between the germline ends. Material: PBMCs or a T cell subset sorted from them (not recorded which). This chain connects TRBV14 to TRBJ2-2, with unresolved D. The sequence derives from a man younger than 30 who had mild COVID-19 (a few samples of this study predate the infection). Cell type and time point are not known. For the CDR3, the DNA is TGTGCCAGCAGCCAAGTAATCGGGGAGCTGTTTTTT. Its translation: CASSQVIGELFF.